This passage covers 15 T cell receptor beta chains from one sample sequenced in a study of blood T cell repertoires in COVID-19. Only in-frame clones appear in the TCRdb table, and some are missing; sequencing was by immunoSEQ multiplex PCR. Among about 74,000 clones, roughly 90% were seen once, and the ten largest hold about a tenth. The material sequenced was peripheral blood. The source of these receptors is a human donor in a cohort sampled during active COVID-19.

The gene calls are TRBV7-8 and TRBJ2-1, with 7 bases that match TRBD2. V shed 4 bases, J shed 0 bases, and the junction held 15 bases outside the gene matches. The CDR3 extends over 19 amino acids. The germline gives CDR1 SGHVS, CDR2 FQNEAQ. CDR3 in DNA: TGTGCCAGCAGCTCCCCGCAAGCGGGATCCCTTCGCTCCTACAATGAGCAGTTCTTC. This codes for CASSSPQAGSLRSYNEQFF.

The V and J genes are TRBV4-3 and TRBJ2-3; 8 nucleotides line up with TRBD2. CDR3 length: 17 amino acids. With V trimmed by 1 base and J by 0 bases, 6 bases remained unmatched. CDR1 and CDR2 from the germline V gene are LGHNA and YSLEER. CDR3 protein: CASSQGVAGSSTDTQYF. DNA of the CDR3: TGCGCCAGCAGCCAAGGAGTAGCGGGGTCTAGCACAGATACGCAGTATTTT.

The chain couples TRBV24-1 to TRBJ1-2, with 10 bases aligning to TRBD1. Germline assignment: CDR1 KGHDR and CDR2 SFDVKD. V was clipped by 4 bases and J by 4 bases; unmatched bases: 2. CDR3 length: 14 amino acids. The chain's CDR3 is CATSDDRGPYGYTF. In DNA form, the CDR3 reads TGTGCCACCAGTGACGACAGGGGGCCCTATGGCTACACCTTC.

V is TRBV19 and J is TRBJ2-7; possibly TRBD2 for D (6 bases). V shed 10 bases and J shed 2 bases, with 18 bases lying between them. This CDR3 spans 14 amino acids. Germline V gene lookup returns CDR1 LNHDA and CDR2 SQIVND (reference sequence). DNA of the CDR3: TGTGCCACCAGACCGGGACTCCGCACCTACGAGCAGTACTTC. It codes for CATRPGLRTYEQYF.

This clone has a single count. For the CDR3, the DNA is TGTGCCAGCTCACCAGTTCCAGGGGCCTCCTACGAGCAGTACTTC. Translated: CASSPVPGASYEQYF. The chain joins TRBV18 to TRBJ2-7; tentatively, D is TRBD1 (6 bases). Per germline, CDR1 KGHSH and CDR2 LQKENI. This CDR3 has 15 amino acids. Trimming pared 2 bases from V and 0 bases from J, leaving 11 bases between. Variable domain in full (rest from reference TRBV18 and TRBJ2-7): NAGVMQNPRHLVRRRGQEARLRCSPMKGHSHVYWYRQLPEEGLKFMVYLQKENIIDESGMPKERFSAEFPKEGPSILRIQQVVRGDSAAYFCASSPVPGASYEQYFGPGTRLTVT.

The chain combines TRBV7-9 with TRBJ2-1; TRBD2 agrees at 14 bases. The germline V gene has CDR1 SEHNR and CDR2 FQNEAQ (reference sequence). The CDR3 has 18 residues. Unmatched junction bases numbered 10, after V lost 1 base and J lost 8 bases. CDR3 protein: CASSLDHSRLAGGDEQFF. The CDR3 bases are TGTGCCAGCAGCTTAGATCATTCGCGACTAGCGGGAGGGGATGAGCAGTTCTTC.

This chain connects TRBV6-4 to TRBJ2-3, with D unresolved. Germline V gene data show CDR1 as MRHNA and CDR2 as SNTAGT. The CDR3 loop spans 13 amino acids. The germline V and J ends were trimmed by 2 bases and 3 bases, with 6 bases remaining between them. CDR3 sequence reads: CASSDQATDTQYF. As DNA, the CDR3 is TGTGCCAGCAGTGACCAGGCGACAGATACGCAGTATTTT.

V and J are TRBV7-8 and TRBJ2-3; 8 bases fit TRBD2. CDR3 length: 16 residues. V was pared by 3 bases and J by 5 bases, with 10 bases of the junction left unmatched. In germline, CDR1 is SGHVS, CDR2 FQNEAQ. In nucleotides, the CDR3 is TGTGCCAGCAGCTTCCGGGAGGGCCGGAAGGGAGATACGCAGTATTTT. It translates to CASSFREGRKGDTQYF.

The chain joins TRBV19 to TRBJ2-7; TRBD2 agrees at 10 bases. The germline CDR1 and CDR2 sequences are LNHDA and SQIVND (reference sequence). This CDR3 is 15 amino acids long. Trimming removed 6 bases from V and 0 bases from J; junction bases left unmatched: 5. The chain's CDR3 is CASSPGLAASYEQYF. The CDR3 DNA reads TGTGCCAGTAGCCCCGGACTAGCGGCCTCCTACGAGCAGTACTTC.

This chain uses TRBV19 with TRBJ2-6, with unresolved D. Between the trimmed V and J ends, which lost 0 bases and 1 base, there was a span of 4 bases. Looked up from germline, CDR1 is LNHDA and CDR2 is SQIVND (reference sequence). This CDR3 has 15 amino acids. The CDR3 is CASSIDGSGANVLTF. CDR3 nucleotides: TGTGCCAGTAGTATAGACGGGTCTGGGGCCAACGTCCTGACTTTC.

V and J are TRBV7-9 and TRBJ2-1; D perhaps matches TRBD2 (6 bases). Germline V gives CDR1 SEHNR, CDR2 FQNEAQ (reference sequence). Trimming removed 5 bases from V and 2 bases from J, with 16 bases in between. There are 16 residues in the CDR3. The CDR3 coding sequence is TGTGCCAGCAGCCCCTACCTTGGGGGGACCTACAATGAGCAGTTCTTC. Translating it yields CASSPYLGGTYNEQFF.

The rearrangement uses TRBV6-5 and TRBJ1-2, with D perhaps matching TRBD1 (5 bases). This CDR3 is built from 16 residues. CDR1 is MNHEY, CDR2 SVGAGI, per germline. Trimming took off 2 bases at V and 6 bases at J, with 19 bases between the two ends. CDR3 in DNA: TGTGCCAGCAGTTACACCCGACAGAAGGTAACCCATGGCTACACCTTC. This codes for CASSYTRQKVTHGYTF.

The genes are TRBV30 and TRBJ1-2; 9 nucleotides line up with TRBD1. Germline V gene sequence: CDR1 GTSNPN, CDR2 SVGIG (reference sequence). The CDR3 totals 15 residues. J lost 2 bases, V lost 2 bases, and 6 bases had no gene match. The CDR3 is CAWSYTGGINYGYTF. The CDR3 coding sequence is TGTGCCTGGAGTTACACAGGGGGCATCAACTATGGCTACACCTTC. The whole variable domain, remainder taken from reference TRBV30 and TRBJ1-2, is SQTIHQWPATLVQPVGSPLSLECTVEGTSNPNLYWYRQAAGRGLQLLFYSVGIGQISSEVPQNLSASRPQDRQFILSSKKLLLSDSGFYLCAWSYTGGINYGYTFGSGTRLTVV.

The gene calls are TRBV14 and TRBJ1-6; no definite D call. Germline assignment: CDR1 SGHDN and CDR2 FVKESK. With 0 bases removed from V and 9 bases from J, the gap between germline ends came to 12 bases. CDR3 length equals 15 residues. The CDR3 loop is CASSQELLGSSPLHF. CDR3 DNA sequence: TGTGCCAGCAGCCAAGAATTGCTAGGGAGTTCACCCCTCCACTTT.

The V call is TRBV7-9, the J call TRBJ2-2, with TRBD1 identical over 9 bases. Germline CDR1 is SEHNR and CDR2 is FQNEAQ (reference sequence). The CDR3 covers 15 residues. Germline trimming cut 5 bases from V and 4 bases from J; bases unmatched to any gene: 5. The CDR3 DNA reads as TGTGCCAGCAGCCTTACAGGGGGCCTCACCGGGGAGCTGTTTTTT. Amino acids: CASSLTGGLTGELFF.